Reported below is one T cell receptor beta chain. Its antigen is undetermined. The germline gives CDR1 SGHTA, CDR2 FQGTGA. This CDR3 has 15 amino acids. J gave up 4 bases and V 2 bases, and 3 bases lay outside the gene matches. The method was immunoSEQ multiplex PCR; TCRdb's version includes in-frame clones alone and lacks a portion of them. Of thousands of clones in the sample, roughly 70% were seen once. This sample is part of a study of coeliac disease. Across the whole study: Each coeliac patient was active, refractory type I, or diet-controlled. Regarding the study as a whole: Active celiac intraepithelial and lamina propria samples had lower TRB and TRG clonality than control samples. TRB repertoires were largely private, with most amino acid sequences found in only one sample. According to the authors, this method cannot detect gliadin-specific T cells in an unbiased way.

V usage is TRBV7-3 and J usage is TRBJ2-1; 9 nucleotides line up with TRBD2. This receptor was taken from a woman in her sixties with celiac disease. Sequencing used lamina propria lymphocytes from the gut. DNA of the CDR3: TGTGCCAGCAGCTTAGCGGGGGGGTTTTACAATGAGCAGTTCTTC. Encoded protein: CASSLAGGFYNEQFF.